This TCR beta chain was captured in a study of blood T cell repertoires in COVID-19. This clone came up once. Authors' analysis steps: Reference gene primer amplification gave estimated nucleated cell counts. Measured with immunoSEQ multiplex PCR; TCRdb has only the in-frame clones, and not every one. V, J and clone size were drawn from that table, and D and trimming were deduced from the DNA. This table holds under 250,000 clones, roughly 88% found once. With 5 bases removed from V and 10 bases from J, the gap between germline ends came to 21 bases. Per the germline V gene, CDR1 is SGHAT and CDR2 is FQDESV (reference sequence). This CDR3 spans 16 amino acids.

This TCR came from a man aged 45-65 years with active or convalescent COVID-19. Material for sequencing was peripheral blood. This chain joins TRBV11-1 and TRBJ1-6; the D is unclear. DNA of the CDR3: TGTGCCAGCAGCCCGGCAGGTGCGGCCGAGCGGTCACCCCTCCACTTT. It encodes CASSPAGAAERSPLHF.